This T cell receptor (beta chain) is drawn from a study of beta chain features in type 1 diabetes. Study-level results: PCR may have favored shorter templates equally in patients and controls. In the patient group, naive, central memory and Treg TCRB repertoires seemed more alike than in the healthy donor group.

With respect to this clone: Its antigen is not known.

The whole isolated RNA underwent reverse transcription, so sequencing captured expressed TCRB transcripts. Here immunoSEQ multiplex PCR was the method, and the copy in TCRdb shows in-frame clones only, minus some. The profile shows about 130,000 clones, 9.2% of them singletons. V was shortened by 2 bases and J by 4 bases, with 15 bases between the two germline ends. There are 16 residues in the CDR3. Germline V lookup: CDR1 MNHEY, CDR2 SMNVEV (reference sequence). On average, the one heparinised blood draw given by each donor was around 110 mL. Sorted cells reached over 95% purity in every population.

This TCR was sampled from a man between 18 and 35 years old in good health. Source material: central memory CD4+ T cells from blood. The gene calls are TRBV27 and TRBJ1-5; a possible D gene is TRBD1 (5 bases). DNA for the CDR3: TGTGCCAGCAGTTTACGCTGGGACTCCCCAAATCAGCCCCAGCATTTT. It is translated as CASSLRWDSPNQPQHF.